This T cell receptor beta chain was recorded in a study of cytomegalovirus exposure and HLA in healthy donors. Primers included in the PCR were 60 Vbeta and 13 Jbeta primers. Profiled with immunoSEQ multiplex PCR; TCRdb holds only in-frame clones, not every one. This table holds about 90,000 clones, roughly 80% found once. The V and J ends lost 0 bases and 6 bases respectively, with 14 bases between them. The CDR3 covers 15 residues. Germline CDR1 reads KGHSH; CDR2 reads LQKENI. This rearrangement joins TRBV18 to TRBJ1-2; TRBD1 is a possible D gene (6 bases). The sequence was obtained from a man between 25 and 39 years old in good health and CMV-seronegative. Sample: PBMCs. CDR3 protein: CASSPPGLGANGYTF. In DNA, the CDR3 is TGTGCCAGCTCACCACCGGGCCTGGGGGCGAATGGCTACACCTTC. Full variable domain (remainder filled in from reference TRBV18 and TRBJ1-2): NAGVMQNPRHLVRRRGQEARLRCSPMKGHSHVYWYRQLPEEGLKFMVYLQKENIIDESGMPKERFSAEFPKEGPSILRIQQVVRGDSAAYFCASSPPGLGANGYTFGSGTRLTVV.